These 16 T cell receptor beta chains were all obtained from the same sample, sequenced in a study of graft-versus-host responses after intestinal transplantation. Using immunoSEQ multiplex PCR, the repertoire was profiled, and TCRdb retains in-frame clones only, with some absent. The data contain 84,000 or so clones, around 87% of them seen just once; the ten biggest clones take up about 8%. The antigens of these receptors remain unknown. Specimen: unstimulated CD8+ T cells sorted from spleen or lymph node cells, collected before transplant. The receptor set was obtained from a human donor who was the organ donor for an intestinal transplant.

CDR3: CATSARVQGPYEQYF. Here the CDR3 DNA reads TGTGCCACCAGCGCACGAGTACAGGGACCCTACGAGCAGTACTTC. This chain connects TRBV15 to TRBJ2-7; a possible D gene is TRBD1 (6 bases). The CDR3 extends over 15 amino acids. The germline gives CDR1 LNHNV, CDR2 YYDKDF (reference sequence). V lost 5 bases and J 2 bases, leaving 16 bases between the germline ends.

Here the CDR3 reads CSVVNRTTLGNEQFF. The CDR3 coding sequence is TGCAGCGTTGTTAACAGGACTACCCTTGGGAATGAGCAGTTCTTC. The chain recombines TRBV29-1 with TRBJ2-1; tentatively, D is TRBD2 (6 bases). V was clipped by 4 bases and J by 7 bases, with 20 bases between them. There are 15 residues in the CDR3. Per germline, CDR1 SQVTM and CDR2 ANQGSEA.

This chain joins TRBV13 and TRBJ2-7; the match to TRBD1 covers 7 bases. Germline V gene data show CDR1 as PRHDT and CDR2 as FYEKMQ (reference sequence). The CDR3 runs to 13 residues. Germline trimming cut 5 bases from V and 5 bases from J; bases unmatched to any gene: 6. CDR3 sequence: CASSSDRADEQYF. The CDR3 coding sequence is TGTGCCAGCAGCAGCGACAGGGCGGACGAGCAGTACTTC.

Concerning this clone: The DNA is omitted, as the CDR3 cannot be located on it reliably, and the CDR3 follows TCRdb's listing. V gene TRBV6-4 combines with J gene TRBJ2-3; whether TRBD2, the table's D call, matches the DNA was not checked. Germline V lookup: CDR1 MRHNA, CDR2 SNTAGT. Counting both end residues, the CDR3 totals 15 amino acids. This CDR3 is CACASSGGAADTQYF.

CDR3 protein: CASNPAKFSVTGELFF. The CDR3 bases are TGTGCCAGCAACCCTGCCAAGTTCTCCGTCACCGGGGAGCTGTTTTTT. This chain connects TRBV28 to TRBJ2-2, with D uncertain. This CDR3 contains 16 residues. In germline, CDR1 is MDHEN, CDR2 SYDVKM. V was shortened by 7 bases and J by 4 bases, with 19 bases between the two germline ends.

The chain links TRBV9 to TRBJ2-1; D tentatively reads TRBD1 or TRBD2 (6 bases each). The V gene's germline CDR1 is SGDLS and CDR2 YYNGEE. V shed 3 bases and J shed 6 bases, with 16 bases lying between them. The CDR3 loop spans 15 amino acids. CDR3 region: CASSGGVGGGNEQFF. The CDR3 nucleotides are TGTGCCAGCAGCGGAGGGGTAGGGGGAGGCAATGAGCAGTTCTTC.

The chain couples TRBV7-6 to TRBJ2-2, with D uncertain. Trimming left V 1 base short and J 0 bases short, with 3 bases between. CDR1 and CDR2 from the germline V gene are SGHVS and FNYEAQ. The CDR3 consists of 14 residues. The CDR3 loop reads CASSLVANTGELFF. CDR3 in DNA: TGTGCCAGCAGCTTAGTGGCGAACACCGGGGAGCTGTTTTTT.

The CDR3 loop reads CASSWPGDSYTEAFF. The CDR3 DNA is TGTGCCAGCAGCTGGCCTGGGGACAGCTACACTGAAGCTTTCTTT. The chain joins TRBV5-4 to TRBJ1-1; 7 bases align to TRBD1. After removal of 3 bases from V and 3 bases from J, the junction contained 8 bases not matched to a gene. The germline V gene has CDR1 SGHNT and CDR2 YYREEE (reference sequence). CDR3 length equals 15 residues. Together with reference TRBV5-4 and TRBJ1-1, the CDR3 gives the full variable domain: ETGVTQSPTHLIKTRGQQVTLRCSSQSGHNTVSWYQQALGQGPQFIFQYYREEENGRGNFPPRFSGLQFPNYSSELNVNALELDDSALYLCASSWPGDSYTEAFFGQGTRLTVV.

The chain recombines TRBV7-9 with TRBJ2-1; D is uncertain. V dropped 1 base and J dropped 9 bases, with 7 bases sitting between them. Germline V gene data show CDR1 as SEHNR and CDR2 as FQNEAQ (reference sequence). The CDR3 is 12 amino acids. CDR3 nucleotides: TGTGCCAGCAGCTTAGTCGGCGGTGAGCAGTTCTTC. Translating it yields CASSLVGGEQFF.

The chain links TRBV28 to TRBJ1-5; perhaps TRBD1 as D (6 bases). Germline assignment: CDR1 MDHEN and CDR2 SYDVKM. This CDR3 is built from 13 residues. Trimming left V 6 bases short and J 6 bases short, with 12 bases between. CDR3 residues: CASRSGEVQPQHF. As DNA, the CDR3 is TGTGCCAGCAGATCAGGGGAAGTTCAGCCCCAGCATTTT.

V is TRBV5-6 and J is TRBJ1-2; D is unclear. Per the germline V gene, CDR1 is SGHDT and CDR2 is YYEEEE. V was cut by 7 bases and J by 3 bases, with 16 bases left in between. The CDR3 extends over 14 amino acids. This CDR3 reads CASGLRLVDYGYTF. Here the CDR3 DNA reads TGTGCCAGCGGACTCCGACTAGTTGACTATGGCTACACCTTC.

The V call is TRBV11-2, the J call TRBJ2-7; D not certain. With 6 bases removed from V and 3 bases from J, the gap between germline ends came to 12 bases. The CDR3 is 13 amino acids. Germline V gene lookup returns CDR1 SGHAT and CDR2 FQNNGV. The DNA for the CDR3 is TGTGCCAGCAGACCACGGACCAACTACGAGCAGTACTTC. Translation: CASRPRTNYEQYF. Variable domain in full (rest from reference TRBV11-2 and TRBJ2-7): EAGVAQSPRYKIIEKRQSVAFWCNPISGHATLYWYQQILGQGPKLLIQFQNNGVVDDSQLPKDRFSAERLKGVDSTLKIQPAKLEDSAVYLCASRPRTNYEQYFGPGTRLTVT.

A single count supports this clone. The chain combines TRBV7-8 with TRBJ2-3; D gene unclear. This CDR3 contains 15 residues. Trimming took 1 base from V and 6 from J, leaving 14 bases between them. The germline V gene has CDR1 SGHVS and CDR2 FQNEAQ. The CDR3 loop reads CASSLVAGPIDTQYF. DNA for the CDR3: TGTGCCAGCAGCTTAGTCGCCGGCCCCATCGATACGCAGTATTTT.

The chain joins TRBV29-1 to TRBJ1-1, with D perhaps matching TRBD1 (5 bases). Germline CDR1 and CDR2: SQVTM and ANQGSEA. CDR3 size: 11 residues. The V and J ends lost 2 bases and 8 bases respectively, with 9 bases between them. In nucleotides, the CDR3 is TGCAGCGTTGAATACGGACAAGAAGCTTTCTTT. As protein: CSVEYGQEAFF.

The gene calls are TRBV6-4 and TRBJ1-2, with no clear D. This CDR3 comprises 11 residues. The germline gives CDR1 MRHNA, CDR2 SNTAGT. The CDR3 nucleotides read TGTGCGGGTGGGGATGGGTTTGGCTACACCTTC. Translation gives CAGGDGFGYTF.

The chain has TRBV7-7 and TRBJ2-1, with D possibly being TRBD1 (5 bases). CDR1 is SSHAT and CDR2 is FNYEAQ in the germline V gene (reference sequence). This CDR3 contains 15 residues. V gave up 3 bases and J gave up 4 bases, with 13 bases separating them. This CDR3 is CASSLGLDPYNEQFF. CDR3 sequence (DNA): TGTGCCAGCAGCTTGGGGCTGGACCCTTACAATGAGCAGTTCTTC.